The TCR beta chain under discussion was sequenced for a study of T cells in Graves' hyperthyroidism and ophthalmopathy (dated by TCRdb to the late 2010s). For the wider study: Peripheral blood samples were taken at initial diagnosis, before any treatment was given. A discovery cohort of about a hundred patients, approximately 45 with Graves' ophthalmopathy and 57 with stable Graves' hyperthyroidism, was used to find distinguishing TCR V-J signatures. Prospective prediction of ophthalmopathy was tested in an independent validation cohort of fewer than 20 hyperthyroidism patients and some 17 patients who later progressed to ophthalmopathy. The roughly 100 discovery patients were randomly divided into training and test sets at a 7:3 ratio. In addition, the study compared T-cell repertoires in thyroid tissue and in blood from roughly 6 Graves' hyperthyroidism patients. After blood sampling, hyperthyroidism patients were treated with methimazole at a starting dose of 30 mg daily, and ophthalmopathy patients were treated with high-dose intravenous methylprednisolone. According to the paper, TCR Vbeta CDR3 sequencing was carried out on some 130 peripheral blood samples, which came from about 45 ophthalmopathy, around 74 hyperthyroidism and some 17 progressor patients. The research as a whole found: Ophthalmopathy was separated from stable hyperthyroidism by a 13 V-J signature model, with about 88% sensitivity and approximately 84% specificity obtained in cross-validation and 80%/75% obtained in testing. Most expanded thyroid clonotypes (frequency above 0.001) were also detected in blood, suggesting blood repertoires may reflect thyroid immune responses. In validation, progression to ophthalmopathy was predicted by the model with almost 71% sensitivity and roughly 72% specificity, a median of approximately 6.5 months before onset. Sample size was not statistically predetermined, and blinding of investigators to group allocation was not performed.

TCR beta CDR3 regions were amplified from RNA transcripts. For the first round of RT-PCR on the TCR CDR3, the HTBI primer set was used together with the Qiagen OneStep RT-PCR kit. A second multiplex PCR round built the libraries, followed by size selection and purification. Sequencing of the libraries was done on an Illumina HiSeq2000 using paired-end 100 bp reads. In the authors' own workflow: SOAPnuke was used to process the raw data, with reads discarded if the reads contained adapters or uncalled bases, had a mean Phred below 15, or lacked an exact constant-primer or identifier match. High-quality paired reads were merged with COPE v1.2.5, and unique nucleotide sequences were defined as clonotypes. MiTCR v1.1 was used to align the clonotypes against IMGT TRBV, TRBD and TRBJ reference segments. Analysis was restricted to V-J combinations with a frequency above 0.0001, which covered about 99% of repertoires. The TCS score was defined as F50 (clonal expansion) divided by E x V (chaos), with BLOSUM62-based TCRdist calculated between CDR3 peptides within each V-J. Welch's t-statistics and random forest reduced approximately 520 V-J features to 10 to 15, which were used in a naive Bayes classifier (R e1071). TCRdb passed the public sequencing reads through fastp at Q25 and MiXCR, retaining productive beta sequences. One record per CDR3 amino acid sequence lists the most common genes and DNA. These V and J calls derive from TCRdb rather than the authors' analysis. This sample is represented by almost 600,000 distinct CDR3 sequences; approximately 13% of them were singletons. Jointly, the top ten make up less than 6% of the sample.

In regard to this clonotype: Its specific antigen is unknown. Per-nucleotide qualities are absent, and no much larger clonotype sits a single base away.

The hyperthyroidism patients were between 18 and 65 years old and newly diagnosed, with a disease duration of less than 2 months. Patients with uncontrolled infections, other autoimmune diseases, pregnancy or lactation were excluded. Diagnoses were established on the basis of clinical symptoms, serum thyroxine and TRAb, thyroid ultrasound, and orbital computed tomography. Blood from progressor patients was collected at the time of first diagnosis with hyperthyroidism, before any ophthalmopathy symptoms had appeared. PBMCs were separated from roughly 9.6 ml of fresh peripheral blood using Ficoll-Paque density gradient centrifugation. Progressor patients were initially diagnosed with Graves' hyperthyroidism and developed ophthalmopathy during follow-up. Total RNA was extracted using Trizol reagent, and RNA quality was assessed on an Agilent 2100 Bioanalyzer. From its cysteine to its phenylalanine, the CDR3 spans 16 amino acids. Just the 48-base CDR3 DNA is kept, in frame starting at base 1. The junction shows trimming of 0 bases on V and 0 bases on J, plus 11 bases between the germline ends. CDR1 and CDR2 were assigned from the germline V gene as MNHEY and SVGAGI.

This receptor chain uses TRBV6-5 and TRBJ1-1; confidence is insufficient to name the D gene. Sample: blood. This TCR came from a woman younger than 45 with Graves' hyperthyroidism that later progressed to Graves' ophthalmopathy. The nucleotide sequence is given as TGTGCCAGCAGTTACTCCTCCGGGCCTTTGAACACTGAAGCTTTCTTT. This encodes CASSYSSGPLNTEAFF.